Included here is one T cell receptor beta chain sequence, with context. Time point given: recipient sample about 28 days before transplant, after cytoreduction. The data belong to a study of T cell clonotyping in hematopoietic cell transplantation. V shed 0 bases and J 4 bases; nucleotides not matched to a gene: 4. CDR1 and CDR2 (germline): LNHNV, YYDKDF (reference sequence). This CDR3 is built from 16 residues. The protocol was immunoSEQ multiplex PCR, while the TCRdb copy is restricted to in-frame clones and leaves out a portion. The sample shows 45,000 or so clones, roughly 80% of them seen only once.

This clonotype was sampled from a man aged 55-75 years with myelodysplastic syndrome. Some clones in this sample may be carry-over from other donors' samples. The sample here was peripheral blood mononuclear cells, taken before stem cell transplant. The chain links TRBV15 to TRBJ2-2, with 8 bases aligning to TRBD2. CDR3 residues: CATSRDPLAGTGELFF. In nucleotides, the CDR3 is TGTGCCACCAGCAGAGATCCTCTAGCGGGCACCGGGGAGCTGTTTTTT.